A selection of T cell receptor beta chains follows, all from one sample in a study of blood T cells in healthy people across ages. TCRdb re-analysed the 5' RACE reads in MiXCR, keeping a single row per CDR3 protein. The table records 1.5 million or so distinct CDR3 sequences, under 55% of them present only once. Specimen: blood. The origin of the receptors is a woman aged 18-35 years in good health. Each CDR3 is given with its conserved first and last residue. A D gene is named only where the DNA matches it firmly. Size is omitted from some rows. Given values are once, few, many or a class for expanded clones.

cdr3_aa: CASSLQGAPRYEQYF
cdr3_nt: TGTGCCAGCAGCTTACAGGGAGCCCCCCGCTACGAGCAGTACTTC
v_call: TRBV6-2/TRBV6-3
j_call: TRBJ2-7
d_call: .
clone_size: .

cdr3_aa: CASRQLQGSSNQPQHF
cdr3_nt: TGTGCCAGCAGGCAACTACAGGGGAGTAGCAATCAGCCCCAGCATTTT
v_call: TRBV6-5
j_call: TRBJ1-5
d_call: TRBD1
clone_size: few

cdr3_aa: CSVGRGLGNEQFF
cdr3_nt: TGCAGCGTTGGGCGGGGTCTAGGAAATGAGCAGTTCTTC
v_call: TRBV29-1
j_call: TRBJ2-1
d_call: .
clone_size: .

cdr3_aa: CASSTGLAGGTSYNEQFF
cdr3_nt: TGTGCCAGCAGCACGGGACTAGCGGGGGGAACCTCCTACAATGAGCAGTTCTTC
v_call: TRBV7-9
j_call: TRBJ2-1
d_call: TRBD2
clone_size: .

cdr3_aa: CSASLGMYNEQFF
cdr3_nt: TGCAGTGCTAGTTTGGGGATGTACAATGAGCAGTTCTTC
v_call: TRBV20-1
j_call: TRBJ2-1
d_call: .
clone_size: few

cdr3_aa: CASSLRTSGAGEQYF
cdr3_nt: TGTGCCAGCAGTCTCAGGACTAGCGGGGCCGGCGAGCAGTACTTC
v_call: TRBV6-5
j_call: TRBJ2-7
d_call: TRBD2
clone_size: .

cdr3_aa: CASSRTGSDEQYF
cdr3_nt: TGTGCCAGCTCACGGACAGGGTCGGACGAGCAGTACTTC
v_call: TRBV18
j_call: TRBJ2-7
d_call: TRBD1
clone_size: .

cdr3_aa: CASSLDGDSNQPQHF
cdr3_nt: TGTGCCAGCAGCTTAGATGGTGATAGCAATCAGCCCCAGCATTTT
v_call: TRBV7-9
j_call: TRBJ1-5
d_call: .
clone_size: .

cdr3_aa: CASSPQMGGSSTDTQYF
cdr3_nt: TGCGCCAGCAGCCCTCAAATGGGCGGGTCTAGCACAGATACGCAGTATTTT
v_call: TRBV4-3
j_call: TRBJ2-3
d_call: .
clone_size: few

cdr3_aa: CASSPRDSSLETQYF
cdr3_nt: TGTGCCAGTAGTCCTCGGGACTCTTCCCTAGAGACCCAGTACTTC
v_call: TRBV19
j_call: TRBJ2-5
d_call: .
clone_size: many